These 20 T cell receptor beta chains were sequenced from one sample in a study of shared clonotypes between healthy human individuals. Here immunoSEQ multiplex PCR was the method, and the copy in TCRdb shows in-frame clones only, minus some. Of 2,500,000 or so clones in the sample, 80% to 95% were seen once. The sequenced sample consisted of naive CD4+ T cells from PBMCs. Sample subset: CD45RA+ positively selected. These receptors were collected from a man younger than 30 in good health. Some clones in this sample may be carry-over from other donors' samples.

This rearrangement joins TRBV11-1 to TRBJ2-5; D may correspond to TRBD1 or TRBD2 (5 bases each). Germline lookup yields CDR1 SGHAT and CDR2 FQDESV (reference sequence). The V and J ends lost 3 bases and 5 bases respectively, with 13 bases between them. The CDR3 is 14 amino acids. Written as DNA, the CDR3 is TGTGCCAGCAGCTTTTGGCAGGGCGGGGAGACCCAGTACTTC. Translation: CASSFWQGGETQYF. The full variable domain, its missing parts supplied by reference TRBV11-1 and TRBJ2-5, is EAEVAQSPRYKITEKSQAVAFWCDPISGHATLYWYRQILGQGPELLVQFQDESVVDDSQLPKDRFSAERLKGVDSTLKIQPAELGDSAMYLCASSFWQGGETQYFGPGTRLLVL.

The CDR3 DNA sequence: TGTGCCAGCAGTCCAAGAGGTAGTAGGGCCTACGAGCAGTACTTC. This codes for CASSPRGSRAYEQYF. V and J are TRBV7-3 and TRBJ2-7; D not resolved. Germline lookup yields CDR1 SGHTA and CDR2 FQGTGA. Trimming took off 6 bases at V and 2 bases at J, with 17 bases between the two ends. The CDR3 is 15 residues long.

The J gene is TRBJ2-3, the V gene TRBV2, with D perhaps TRBD2 (5 bases). Germline CDR1 is SNHLY and CDR2 is FYNNEI. V was trimmed by 7 bases and J by 4 bases, leaving 18 bases between them. This CDR3 has 15 amino acids. In DNA, the CDR3 is TGTGCCAGCATACTTCGCGGGCGGCGGCCAGATACGCAGTATTTT. Amino acid sequence: CASILRGRRPDTQYF.

This clone was observed once. The chain recombines TRBV5-5 with TRBJ2-1; TRBD1 matches 8 bases. This CDR3 spans 16 amino acids. V gave up 0 bases and J gave up 5 bases; unmatched junction bases: 7. Germline CDR1 reads SGHKS; CDR2 reads YYEKEE (reference sequence). CDR3 protein: CASSLGWDRRNNEQFF. The CDR3 DNA reads as TGTGCCAGCAGCTTGGGATGGGACAGGCGCAACAATGAGCAGTTCTTC.

This chain links TRBV7-9 with TRBJ2-5, with D tentatively TRBD2 (5 bases). Germline V gene data show CDR1 as SEHNR and CDR2 as FQNEAQ (reference sequence). The CDR3 contains 13 residues. V lost 11 bases to trimming and J lost 5 bases, with 18 bases between them. CDR3 region: CALARALGETQYF. The CDR3 bases are TGTGCCCTAGCCCGGGCTCTCGGTGAGACCCAGTACTTC.

The rearrangement links TRBV7-9 to TRBJ1-2; maybe TRBD1 (6 bases). The CDR3 contains 15 residues. CDR1 is SEHNR, CDR2 FQNEAQ, per germline (reference sequence). V was trimmed by 4 bases and J by 0 bases, leaving 12 bases between them. The DNA for the CDR3 is TGTGCCAGCAGCTCGAATCAGGGGACTAACTATGGCTACACCTTC. It translates to CASSSNQGTNYGYTF.

This chain connects TRBV7-9 to TRBJ2-5; D gene ambiguous. Germline CDR1 and CDR2: SEHNR and FQNEAQ (reference sequence). The CDR3 runs to 18 residues. Trimming took 3 bases from V and 1 from J, leaving 21 bases between them. CDR3 loop: CASSFWSRSHRVQETQYF. In DNA, the CDR3 is TGTGCCAGCAGCTTTTGGAGCCGGAGCCATAGGGTCCAAGAGACCCAGTACTTC. Full variable domain (rest looked up from reference TRBV7-9 and TRBJ2-5): DTGVSQNPRHKITKRGQNVTFRCDPISEHNRLYWYRQTLGQGPEFLTYFQNEAQLEKSRLLSDRFSAERPKGSFSTLEIQRTEQGDSAMYLCASSFWSRSHRVQETQYFGPGTRLLVL.

This clone was found a few times. The chain is built from TRBV11-2 and TRBJ1-1; no clear D. The germline V gene encodes CDR1 SGHAT and CDR2 FQNNGV. The CDR3 has 13 residues. The ends were cut back, 5 bases at V and 4 bases at J, with 11 bases in the middle. CDR3 amino acids: CASSQLAGTEAFF. The CDR3 DNA reads as TGTGCCAGCAGCCAATTAGCAGGCACTGAAGCTTTCTTT.

The chain recombines TRBV28 with TRBJ2-2; 10 positions agree with TRBD2. The CDR3 sequence is 17 residues long. Germline assignment: CDR1 MDHEN and CDR2 SYDVKM. With 3 bases clipped from V and 2 bases from J, the junction kept 6 bases outside the gene matches. CDR3 DNA: TGTGCCAGCAGTTTCCCTACTAGCGGGGCTAACACCGGGGAGCTGTTTTTT. Translated: CASSFPTSGANTGELFF.

This rearrangement joins TRBV6-1 to TRBJ1-1; TRBD1 is a possible D gene (5 bases). CDR3 size: 14 residues. V was trimmed by 6 bases and J by 5 bases, leaving 16 bases between them. Germline values: CDR1 MNHNS, CDR2 SASEGT. This CDR3 reads CASRGTYRETEAFF. CDR3 coding DNA: TGTGCCAGCAGGGGGACCTACCGAGAGACTGAAGCTTTCTTT.

The J gene is TRBJ1-4, the V gene TRBV5-4, with D hard to call. CDR3 size: 13 residues. Trimming took 4 bases from V and 5 from J, leaving 9 bases between them. CDR1 is SGHNT and CDR2 is YYREEE in the germline V gene (reference sequence). The CDR3 protein is CASSPSANEKLFF. The CDR3 DNA reads as TGTGCCAGCAGCCCGTCTGCGAATGAAAAACTGTTTTTT.

This clone was seen a single time. The genes are TRBV29-1 and TRBJ1-4; D gene unclear. The CDR3 is 12 amino acids. Germline CDR1 reads SQVTM; CDR2 reads ANQGSEA. Deletions cut 4 bases from V and 5 bases from J, with 8 bases between. The CDR3 sequence is CSVGSGNEKLFF. CDR3 DNA sequence: TGCAGCGTTGGCTCAGGAAATGAAAAACTGTTTTTT.

This chain uses TRBV6-1 with TRBJ1-6; a weak D match, TRBD1 (5 bases). The CDR3 runs to 14 residues. V shed 2 bases and J shed 7 bases, with 9 bases lying between them. In germline, CDR1 is MNHNS, CDR2 SASEGT. This chain's CDR3 is CASSEQGSNSPLHF. As DNA, the CDR3 is TGTGCCAGCAGTGAACAGGGAAGCAATTCACCCCTCCACTTT.

V and J are TRBV5-1 and TRBJ2-3, with a possible D match to TRBD2 (5 bases). Trimming took 0 bases from V and 6 from J, leaving 14 bases between them. Germline-derived CDR1 and CDR2 are SGHRS and YFSETQ. The CDR3 spans 15 residues. CDR3 sequence (DNA): TGCGCCAGCAGCTTGGGACTACCATCGGGGGATACGCAGTATTTT. Translation gives CASSLGLPSGDTQYF.

The V and J genes are TRBV10-3 and TRBJ2-3; TRBD2 matches at 9 bases. V trimming: 8 bases; J trimming: 2 bases; junction bases outside the gene matches: 5. The CDR3 sequence is 14 residues long. CDR1 and CDR2 (germline): ENHRY, SYGVKD. The CDR3 DNA reads TGTGCCATCGGGCTAGCGGGAAACACAGATACGCAGTATTTT. It encodes CAIGLAGNTDTQYF.

To note about this clone: The same CDR3 can be traced to other DNA sequences in this sample. This chain joins TRBV5-1 and TRBJ1-2, with 8 bases that match TRBD1. V was clipped by 0 bases and J by 2 bases; unmatched bases: 3. The CDR3 extends over 15 amino acids. Germline V gene lookup returns CDR1 SGHRS and CDR2 YFSETQ. CDR3 loop: CASSLAGTGNYGYTF. In DNA, the CDR3 is TGCGCCAGCAGCTTGGCCGGGACAGGAAACTATGGCTACACCTTC.

The genes are TRBV18 and TRBJ1-1; TRBD1 agrees at 8 bases. The germline gives CDR1 KGHSH, CDR2 LQKENI. After removal of 3 bases from V and 5 bases from J, the junction contained 8 bases not matched to a gene. CDR3 length: 15 residues. The CDR3 sequence: CASSPQGAVGTEAFF. DNA for the CDR3: TGTGCCAGCTCACCCCAGGGGGCAGTGGGGACTGAAGCTTTCTTT.

This rearrangement joins TRBV10-3 to TRBJ2-7; TRBD2 aligns across 9 bases. Germline CDR1 ENHRY, CDR2 SYGVKD. V shed 4 bases and J 4 bases; nucleotides not matched to a gene: 8. The CDR3 runs 15 residues. The CDR3 sequence is CAISGKRGAGYEQYF. CDR3 coding DNA: TGTGCCATCAGTGGGAAGCGGGGGGCTGGGTACGAGCAGTACTTC.

Remarks on this clone: The identical CDR3 is also encoded by other nucleotide sequences in the sample. This sequence joins TRBV7-2 and TRBJ2-3, with D unclear. CDR3 length equals 12 residues. Germline CDR1 and CDR2: SGHTA and FQGNSA. V shed 4 bases and J shed 2 bases, with 4 bases lying between them. The CDR3 nucleotides are TGTGCCAGCAGCTCAAACACAGATACGCAGTATTTT. Translating gives CASSSNTDTQYF.

This chain joins TRBV19 and TRBJ2-1, with 11 bases lining up with TRBD2. CDR3 length: 16 amino acids. CDR1 LNHDA and CDR2 SQIVND come from the germline V gene (reference sequence). Trimming removed 10 bases from V and 8 bases from J; junction bases left unmatched: 16. CDR3 DNA sequence: TGTGCCACCCGCACAGGGGCTAGCGGGAGGTTAGATGAGCAGTTCTTC. This gives the protein CATRTGASGRLDEQFF.